A selection of T cell receptor beta chains follows, all from one sample in a study of blood T cell repertoires in COVID-19. The data were produced by immunoSEQ multiplex PCR, yet TCRdb's version contains in-frame clones alone and is incomplete. The data show over 400,000 clones, roughly 88% seen once. The sequencing input was peripheral blood. These receptor sequences come from a woman aged 25 to 39 with active or convalescent COVID-19. Each CDR3 is given with its conserved first and last residue. The D gene is left open where the match is weak. Where a row states a size, it is once, few, many or the class of an expanded clone; other rows omit it.

v_call	d_call	cdr3_length	clone_size	j_call	cdr3_nt	cdr3_aa
TRBV5-1	-	15	-	TRBJ2-7	TGCGCCAGCAGCGTGGGAGGGGGAAGCTCCTACGAGCAGTACTTC	CASSVGGGSSYEQYF
TRBV2	TRBD2	16	-	TRBJ2-5	TGTGCCAGCAGTTCGAAGGCGGGGGACTTCCAAGAGACCCAGTACTTC	CASSSKAGDFQETQYF
TRBV19	-	14	few	TRBJ1-2	TGTGCCAGTAGTATCAAGGGGGCTAACTATGGCTACACCTTC	CASSIKGANYGYTF
TRBV5-6	TRBD2	16	-	TRBJ2-3	TGTGCCAGCAGCTTGGCGGGGGGAAGTCGCACAGATACGCAGTATTTT	CASSLAGGSRTDTQYF
TRBV3-1/TRBV3-2	-	14	-	TRBJ1-6	TGTGCCAGCAGCCAGGCTGGTCCAAATTCACCCCTCCACTTT	CASSQAGPNSPLHF
TRBV5-5	-	17	-	TRBJ2-7	TGTGCCATCCCCCTCCGACAGCTTCATCCAGGTCCATCCGAGCAGTACTTC	CAIPLRQLHPGPSEQYF
TRBV5-1	-	14	-	TRBJ2-7	TGCGCCAGCAGCTTGGGGACAGCGGCACGGGAGCAGTACTTC	CASSLGTAAREQYF
TRBV3-1/TRBV3-2	-	13	-	TRBJ1-3	TGTGCCTCCTCCCCTAGCTCTGGAAACACCATATATTTT	CASSPSSGNTIYF
TRBV2	TRBD1	16	-	TRBJ2-3	TGTGCCAGCAGTACCCACCGACAGGGGGCCCCAGATACGCAGTATTTT	CASSTHRQGAPDTQYF
TRBV5-1	-	16	-	TRBJ1-4	TGCGCCAGCACCATCATGGGTTTCGGGGCTAATGAAAAACTGTTTTTT	CASTIMGFGANEKLFF
TRBV28	TRBD2	15	few	TRBJ2-2	TGTGCCAGCAGCAAAAGCGGGACTCCCACCGGGGAGCTGTTTTTT	CASSKSGTPTGELFF
TRBV5-5	TRBD1	14	-	TRBJ2-1	TGTGCCACCCAGGGGACAGGGGGCCGGAATGAGCAGTTCTTC	CATQGTGGRNEQFF